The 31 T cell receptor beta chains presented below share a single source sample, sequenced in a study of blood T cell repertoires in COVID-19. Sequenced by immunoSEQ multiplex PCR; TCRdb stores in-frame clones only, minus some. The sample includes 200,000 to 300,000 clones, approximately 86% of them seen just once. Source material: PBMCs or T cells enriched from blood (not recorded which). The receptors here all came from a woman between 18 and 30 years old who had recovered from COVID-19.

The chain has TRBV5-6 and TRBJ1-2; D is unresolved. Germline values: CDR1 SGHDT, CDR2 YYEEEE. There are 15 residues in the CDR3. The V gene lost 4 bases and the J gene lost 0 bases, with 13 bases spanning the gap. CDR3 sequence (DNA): TGTGCCAGCAGCCTCGTCGCGTCCACTAACTATGGCTACACCTTC. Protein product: CASSLVASTNYGYTF.

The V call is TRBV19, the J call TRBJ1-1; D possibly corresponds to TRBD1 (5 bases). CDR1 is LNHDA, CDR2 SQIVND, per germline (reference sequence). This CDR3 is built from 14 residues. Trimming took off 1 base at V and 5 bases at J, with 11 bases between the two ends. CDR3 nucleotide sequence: TGTGCCAGTAGTATAGTAGGGGTGAGGACTGAAGCTTTCTTT. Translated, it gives CASSIVGVRTEAFF.

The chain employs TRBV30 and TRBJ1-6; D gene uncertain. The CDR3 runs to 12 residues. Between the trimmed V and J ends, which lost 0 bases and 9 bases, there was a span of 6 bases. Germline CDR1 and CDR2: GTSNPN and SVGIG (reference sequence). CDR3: CAWSVLSSPLHF. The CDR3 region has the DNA TGTGCCTGGAGTGTCCTATCTTCACCCCTCCACTTT.

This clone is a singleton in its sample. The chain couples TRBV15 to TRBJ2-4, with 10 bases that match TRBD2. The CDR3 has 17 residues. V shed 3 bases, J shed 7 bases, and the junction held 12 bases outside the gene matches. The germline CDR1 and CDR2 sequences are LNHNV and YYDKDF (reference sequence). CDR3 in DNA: TGTGCCACCAGCAGGGGAAGAGATAGCGGGGGGAATAACATTCAGTACTTC. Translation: CATSRGRDSGGNNIQYF.

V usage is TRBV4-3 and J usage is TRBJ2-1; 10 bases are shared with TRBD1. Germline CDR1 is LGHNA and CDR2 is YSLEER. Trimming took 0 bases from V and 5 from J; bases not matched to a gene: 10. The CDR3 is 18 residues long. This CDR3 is CASSQDWGQGLIDNEQFF. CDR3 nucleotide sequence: TGCGCCAGCAGCCAAGATTGGGGACAGGGGCTGATTGACAATGAGCAGTTCTTC.

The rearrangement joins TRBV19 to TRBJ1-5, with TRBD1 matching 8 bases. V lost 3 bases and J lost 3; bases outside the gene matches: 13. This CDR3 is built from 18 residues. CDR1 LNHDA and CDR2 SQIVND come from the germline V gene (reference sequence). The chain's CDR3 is CASSITTDRGMDNQPQHF. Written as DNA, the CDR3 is TGTGCCAGTAGTATCACCACAGACAGGGGAATGGACAATCAGCCCCAGCATTTT.

The CDR3 sequence is CASSLWDRENYGYTF. The CDR3 DNA reads as TGTGCCAGCAGTTTATGGGACAGGGAGAACTATGGCTACACCTTC. The J gene is TRBJ1-2, the V gene TRBV27; 9 nucleotides align to TRBD1. The J segment lost 2 bases and the V segment lost 1 base, leaving 2 bases of the junction unmatched. In germline, CDR1 is MNHEY, CDR2 SMNVEV (reference sequence). The CDR3 totals 15 residues.

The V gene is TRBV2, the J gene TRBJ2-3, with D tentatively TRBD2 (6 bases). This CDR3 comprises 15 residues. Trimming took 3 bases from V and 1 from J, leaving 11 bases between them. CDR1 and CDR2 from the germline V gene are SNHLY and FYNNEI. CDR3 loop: CASSELWGGTDTQYF. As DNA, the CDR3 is TGTGCCAGCAGTGAGTTGTGGGGGGGCACAGATACGCAGTATTTT.

The CDR3 is CASSLAPPNTDTQYF. CDR3 DNA: TGCGCCAGCAGCTTGGCCCCGCCTAACACAGATACGCAGTATTTT. The genes are TRBV5-1 and TRBJ2-3; D not certain. The CDR3 is 15 residues long. Trimming pared 0 bases from V and 2 bases from J, leaving 10 bases between. In germline, CDR1 is SGHRS, CDR2 YFSETQ.

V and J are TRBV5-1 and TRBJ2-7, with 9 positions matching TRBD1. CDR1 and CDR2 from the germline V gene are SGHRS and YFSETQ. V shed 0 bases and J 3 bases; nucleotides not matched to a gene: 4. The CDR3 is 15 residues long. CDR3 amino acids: CASSLVGQGDYEQYF. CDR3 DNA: TGCGCCAGCAGCTTGGTGGGACAGGGCGACTACGAGCAGTACTTC.

The DNA of the CDR3 is TGCGCCAGCAGCCAAGAGAGGAGGACAGGACAGGTGGAAAAACTGTTTTTT. This sequence encodes CASSQERRTGQVEKLFF. The gene calls are TRBV4-1 and TRBJ1-4, with 7 bases identical to TRBD1. With V trimmed by 0 bases and J by 8 bases, 12 bases remained unmatched. The length of the CDR3 is 17 residues. CDR1 and CDR2 from the germline V gene are MGHRA and YSYEKL.

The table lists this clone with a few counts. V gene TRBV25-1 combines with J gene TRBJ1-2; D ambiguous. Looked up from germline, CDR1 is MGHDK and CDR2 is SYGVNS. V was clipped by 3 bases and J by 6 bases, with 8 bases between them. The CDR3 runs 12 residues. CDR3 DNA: TGTGCCAGCAGTGAGAGGAGGGATGGCTACACCTTC. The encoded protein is CASSERRDGYTF.

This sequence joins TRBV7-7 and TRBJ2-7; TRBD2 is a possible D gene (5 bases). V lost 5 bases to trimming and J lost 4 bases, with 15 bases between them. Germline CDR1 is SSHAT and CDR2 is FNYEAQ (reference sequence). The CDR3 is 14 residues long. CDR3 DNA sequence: TGTGCCAGCAGCGCCGGCGGTAGCGAGTACGAGCAGTACTTC. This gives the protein CASSAGGSEYEQYF.

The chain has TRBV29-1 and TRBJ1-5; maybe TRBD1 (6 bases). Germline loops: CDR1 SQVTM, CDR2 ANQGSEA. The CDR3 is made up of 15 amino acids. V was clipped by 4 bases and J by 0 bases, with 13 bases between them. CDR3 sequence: CSVVVSRGSNQPQHF. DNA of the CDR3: TGCAGCGTTGTTGTATCCAGGGGTAGCAATCAGCCCCAGCATTTT. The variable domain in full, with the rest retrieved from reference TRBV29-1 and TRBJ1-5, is SAVISQKPSRDICQRGTSLTIQCQVDSQVTMMFWYRQQPGQSLTLIATANQGSEATYESGFVIDKFPISRPNLTFSTLTVSNMSPEDSSIYLCSVVVSRGSNQPQHFGDGTRLSIL.

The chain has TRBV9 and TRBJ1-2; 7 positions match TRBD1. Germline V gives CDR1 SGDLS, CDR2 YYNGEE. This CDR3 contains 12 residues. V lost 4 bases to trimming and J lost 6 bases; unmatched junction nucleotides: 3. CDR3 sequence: CASSPQGDGYTF. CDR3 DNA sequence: TGTGCCAGCAGCCCCCAGGGGGATGGCTACACCTTC.

This chain's CDR3 is CASSLSRQGAAGANVLTF. The CDR3 nucleotides are TGTGCCAGCAGTTTAAGTAGACAGGGGGCGGCCGGGGCCAACGTCCTGACTTTC. The chain links TRBV27 to TRBJ2-6; 10 nucleotides agree with TRBD1. This CDR3 region has 18 residues. The germline CDR1 and CDR2 sequences are MNHEY and SMNVEV (reference sequence). V lost 2 bases, J lost 4 bases, and 8 bases stayed unmatched.

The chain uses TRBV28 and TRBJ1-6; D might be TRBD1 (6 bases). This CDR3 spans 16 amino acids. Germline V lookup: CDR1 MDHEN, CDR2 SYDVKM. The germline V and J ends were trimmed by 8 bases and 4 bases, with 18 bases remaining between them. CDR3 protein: CASGLQGGAYNSPLHF. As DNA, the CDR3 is TGTGCCAGCGGCTTACAGGGAGGGGCTTATAATTCACCCCTCCACTTT.

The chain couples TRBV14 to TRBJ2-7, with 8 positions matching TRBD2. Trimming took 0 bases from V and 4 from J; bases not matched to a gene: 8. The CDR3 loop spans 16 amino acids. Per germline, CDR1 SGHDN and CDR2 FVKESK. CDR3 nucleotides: TGTGCCAGCAGCCAAGATTCCTCTAGCGGGTTATACGAGCAGTACTTC. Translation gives CASSQDSSSGLYEQYF.

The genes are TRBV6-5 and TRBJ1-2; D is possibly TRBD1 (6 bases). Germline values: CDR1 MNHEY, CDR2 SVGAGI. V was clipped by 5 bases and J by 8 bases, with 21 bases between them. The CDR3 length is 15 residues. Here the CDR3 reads CASSTDRAPFLGYTF. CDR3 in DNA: TGTGCCAGCAGTACGGACAGAGCGCCCTTTTTGGGCTACACCTTC.

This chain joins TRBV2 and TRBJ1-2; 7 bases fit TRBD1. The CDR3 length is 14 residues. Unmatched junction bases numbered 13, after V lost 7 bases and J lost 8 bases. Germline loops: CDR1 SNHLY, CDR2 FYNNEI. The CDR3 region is CASIMGQIDGGYTF. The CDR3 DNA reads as TGTGCCAGCATTATGGGACAGATCGACGGGGGCTACACCTTC.

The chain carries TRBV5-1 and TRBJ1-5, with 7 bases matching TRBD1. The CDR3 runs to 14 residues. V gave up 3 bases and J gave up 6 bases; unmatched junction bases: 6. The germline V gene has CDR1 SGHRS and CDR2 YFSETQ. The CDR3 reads CASSSGQDGQPQHF. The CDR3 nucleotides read TGCGCCAGCAGCTCCGGACAGGATGGTCAGCCCCAGCATTTT.

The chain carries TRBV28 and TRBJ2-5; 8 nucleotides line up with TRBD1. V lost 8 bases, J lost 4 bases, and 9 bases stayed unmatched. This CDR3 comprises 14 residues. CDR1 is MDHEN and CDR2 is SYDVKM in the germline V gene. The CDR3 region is CASRNIQGGETQYF. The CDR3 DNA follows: TGTGCCAGCCGAAATATACAGGGGGGAGAGACCCAGTACTTC.

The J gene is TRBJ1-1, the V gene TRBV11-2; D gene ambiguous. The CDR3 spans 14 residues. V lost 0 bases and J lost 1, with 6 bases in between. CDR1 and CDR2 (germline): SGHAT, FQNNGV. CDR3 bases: TGTGCCAGCAGCTTAGATCCACAGAACACTGAAGCTTTCTTT. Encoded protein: CASSLDPQNTEAFF.

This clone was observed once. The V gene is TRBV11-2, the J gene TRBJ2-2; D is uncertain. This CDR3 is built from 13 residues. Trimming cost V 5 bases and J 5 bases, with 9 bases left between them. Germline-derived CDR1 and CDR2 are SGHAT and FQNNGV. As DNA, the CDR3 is TGTGCCAGCAGCCCGACCAGGACCGGGGAGCTGTTTTTT. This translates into CASSPTRTGELFF.

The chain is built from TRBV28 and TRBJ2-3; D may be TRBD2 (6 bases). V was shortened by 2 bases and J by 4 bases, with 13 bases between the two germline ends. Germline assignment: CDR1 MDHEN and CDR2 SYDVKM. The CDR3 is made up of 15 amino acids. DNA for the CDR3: TGTGCCAGCAGTTTACTAGCCCCGGGGGCAGATACGCAGTATTTT. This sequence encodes CASSLLAPGADTQYF. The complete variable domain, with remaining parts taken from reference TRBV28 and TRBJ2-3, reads DVKVTQSSRYLVKRTGEKVFLECVQDMDHENMFWYRQDPGLGLRLIYFSYDVKMKEKGDIPEGYSVSREKKERFSLILESASTNQTSMYLCASSLLAPGADTQYFGPGTRLTVL.

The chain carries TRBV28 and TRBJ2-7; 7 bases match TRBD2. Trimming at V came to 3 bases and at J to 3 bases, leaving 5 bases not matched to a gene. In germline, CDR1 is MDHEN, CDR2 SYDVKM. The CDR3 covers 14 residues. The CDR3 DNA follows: TGTGCCAGCAGTTTGCGGGAGAGATTCTACGAGCAGTACTTC. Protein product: CASSLRERFYEQYF.

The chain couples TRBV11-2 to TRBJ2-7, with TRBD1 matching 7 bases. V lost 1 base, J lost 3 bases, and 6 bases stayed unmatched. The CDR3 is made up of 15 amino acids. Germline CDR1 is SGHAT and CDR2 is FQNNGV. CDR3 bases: TGTGCCAGCAGCTTAGTTTTAGGGGGCATCTACGAGCAGTACTTC. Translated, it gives CASSLVLGGIYEQYF.

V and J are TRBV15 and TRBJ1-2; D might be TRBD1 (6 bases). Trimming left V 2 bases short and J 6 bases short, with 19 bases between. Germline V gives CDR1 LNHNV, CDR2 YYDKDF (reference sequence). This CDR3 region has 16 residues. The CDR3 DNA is TGTGCCACCAGCAGAATTCACAGGGCCCGCCCAGATGGCTACACCTTC. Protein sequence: CATSRIHRARPDGYTF.

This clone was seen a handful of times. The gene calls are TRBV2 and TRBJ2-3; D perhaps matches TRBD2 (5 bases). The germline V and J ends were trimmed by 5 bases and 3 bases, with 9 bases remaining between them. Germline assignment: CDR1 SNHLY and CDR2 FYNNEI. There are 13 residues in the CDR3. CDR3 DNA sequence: TGTGCCAGCAGTCAACTAGGAACAGATACGCAGTATTTT. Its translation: CASSQLGTDTQYF.

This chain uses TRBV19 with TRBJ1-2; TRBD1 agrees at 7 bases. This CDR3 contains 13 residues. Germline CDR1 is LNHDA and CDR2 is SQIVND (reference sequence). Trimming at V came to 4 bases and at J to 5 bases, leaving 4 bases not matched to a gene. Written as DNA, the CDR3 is TGTGCCAGTAGTACGACAGGGCGGTATGGCTACACCTTC. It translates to CASSTTGRYGYTF.

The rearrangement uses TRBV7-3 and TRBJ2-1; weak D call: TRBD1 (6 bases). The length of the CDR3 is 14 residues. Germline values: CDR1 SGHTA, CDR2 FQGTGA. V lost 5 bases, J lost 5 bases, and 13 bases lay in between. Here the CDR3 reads CASSPPDRNNEQFF. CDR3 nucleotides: TGTGCCAGCAGCCCCCCGGACAGAAACAATGAGCAGTTCTTC.